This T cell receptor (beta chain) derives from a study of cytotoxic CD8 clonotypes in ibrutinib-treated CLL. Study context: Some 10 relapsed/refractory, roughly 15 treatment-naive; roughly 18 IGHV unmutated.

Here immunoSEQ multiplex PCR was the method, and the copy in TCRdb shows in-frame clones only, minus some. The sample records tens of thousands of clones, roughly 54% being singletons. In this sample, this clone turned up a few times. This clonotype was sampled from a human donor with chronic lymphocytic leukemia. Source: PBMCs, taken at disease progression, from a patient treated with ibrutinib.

As DNA, the CDR3 is TGTGCCTGGAGTTTCGACCGCAATCAGCCCCAGCATTTT. Amino acids: CAWSFDRNQPQHF. This sequence joins TRBV30 and TRBJ1-5; D unresolved. The CDR3 runs to 13 residues. Germline lookup yields CDR1 GTSNPN and CDR2 SVGIG (reference sequence). Trimming removed 2 bases from V and 2 bases from J, with 7 bases in between.